A single sample gave rise to the 3 T cell receptor beta chains below, sequenced in a study of CD8 T cells in ankylosing spondylitis. TCRdb re-derived calls from the 5' RACE reads in MiXCR, one entry per CDR3 protein. The data hold under 950,000 distinct CDR3 sequences, with about 20% observed a single time. Study-level findings and limits: It appeared that ankylosing spondylitis blood was characterized by a TCR beta motif of about eight highly homologous variants.

These TCRs are of unknown antigen specificity. What was sequenced was blood, either unsorted or a sorted T cell fraction (not recorded which). These receptors came from a male donor with ankylosing spondylitis.

The chain combines TRBV20-1 with TRBJ2-7, with 7 bases fitting TRBD1. Germline V gene sequence: CDR1 DFQATT, CDR2 SNEGSKA (reference sequence). The CDR3 has 14 residues. Trimming at V came to 2 bases and at J to 2 bases, leaving 6 bases not matched to a gene. CDR3 residues: CSARPGQITYEQYF. DNA of the CDR3: TGCAGTGCTAGACCGGGACAGATAACCTACGAGCAGTACTTC.

This clonotype was detected only a few times. The chain recombines TRBV5-1 with TRBJ1-1, with TRBD1 matching 7 bases. V shed 6 bases, J shed 4 bases, and the junction held 6 bases outside the gene matches. Germline values: CDR1 SGHRS, CDR2 YFSETQ. CDR3 length: 13 residues. The CDR3 DNA follows: TGCGCCAGCACAGGGGAGGGGGCCACTGAAGCTTTCTTT. This sequence encodes CASTGEGATEAFF.

This clonotype showed up just a few times. The V gene is TRBV5-1, the J gene TRBJ2-7; 7 nucleotides align to TRBD1. CDR3 length: 14 amino acids. Germline V gene sequence: CDR1 SGHRS, CDR2 YFSETQ. V lost 2 bases and J lost 1; bases outside the gene matches: 3. The CDR3: CASSFGQASYEQYF. The CDR3 region has the DNA TGCGCCAGCAGCTTTGGACAGGCTTCCTACGAGCAGTACTTC.